A single sample gave rise to the 25 T cell receptor beta chains below, sequenced in a study of T-cell reconstitution after alpha-beta-depleted transplantation in children. During its preparation, the TCRbeta library received unique molecular identifiers. TCRdb called the PCR reads again in MiXCR, with one record for every CDR3 protein. In the table there are approximately 91,000 distinct CDR3 sequences, 7.5% to 9.5% of which are singletons. The sequencing used PBMCs from the stem cell graft donor, collected from the stem cell graft. Receptor source: a human donor who donated a stem cell graft to a child with congenital amegakaryocytic thrombocytopenia.

There are many counts of this clonotype. The chain joins TRBV5-5 to TRBJ2-7, with 8 bases matching TRBD1. The junction had 2 bases not matched to a gene; V was cut back by 0 bases and J by 6 bases. The CDR3 contains 13 residues. The germline gives CDR1 SGHKS, CDR2 YYEKEE (reference sequence). CDR3 DNA sequence: TGTGCCAGCAGCTTGGTAGACAGGGGCGAGCAGTACTTC. Translated, it gives CASSLVDRGEQYF.

This clonotype has a handful of counts. The chain recombines TRBV28 with TRBJ2-2, with a tentative D call TRBD1 (6 bases). V was clipped by 11 bases and J by 2 bases, with 12 bases between them. Per the germline V gene, CDR1 is MDHEN and CDR2 is SYDVKM. This CDR3 contains 13 residues. The CDR3 reads CAARGSNTGELFF. Written as DNA, the CDR3 is TGTGCCGCGAGGGGGTCTAACACCGGGGAGCTGTTTTTT. Drawing the rest from reference TRBV28 and TRBJ2-2, the complete variable domain is DVKVTQSSRYLVKRTGEKVFLECVQDMDHENMFWYRQDPGLGLRLIYFSYDVKMKEKGDIPEGYSVSREKKERFSLILESASTNQTSMYLCAARGSNTGELFFGEGSRLTVL.

On this clonotype: At one boundary the junction diverges from the germline segment, which might be a read error. The V gene is TRBV12-3 or TRBV12-4, the J gene TRBJ1-2; the match to TRBD1 covers 9 bases. This CDR3 is built from 19 residues. The CDR3 DNA reads TGTACCAGCAGTCCACGAAACCCCGGGACAGGGATAGCTAACTATGGCTACACCTTC. It codes for CTSSPRNPGTGIANYGYTF.

This clonotype was recorded at least ten times. The chain combines TRBV5-1 with TRBJ2-2; TRBD1 might be the D (5 bases). The CDR3 runs to 13 residues. V shed 0 bases and J shed 7 bases, with 7 bases lying between them. Germline V gene lookup returns CDR1 SGHRS and CDR2 YFSETQ. CDR3 sequence (DNA): TGCGCCAGCAGCTTGGCTAGGGGCGGGGAGCTGTTTTTT. This codes for CASSLARGGELFF. Using reference TRBV5-1 and TRBJ2-2 for the parts outside the CDR3, the full variable domain is KAGVTQTPRYLIKTRGQQVTLSCSPISGHRSVSWYQQTPGQGLQFLFEYFSETQRNKGNFPGRFSGRQFSNSRSEMNVSTLELGDSALYLCASSLARGGELFFGEGSRLTVL.

This clonotype was found a few times. V gene TRBV20-1 combines with J gene TRBJ2-1, with D perhaps being TRBD1 or TRBD2 (5 bases each). In germline, CDR1 is DFQATT, CDR2 SNEGSKA (reference sequence). The CDR3 runs 14 residues. Trimming took 0 bases from V and 6 from J, leaving 12 bases between them. CDR3 bases: TGCAGTGCTAGAGATTGGAGGACAAGCAATGAGCAGTTCTTC. Residues: CSARDWRTSNEQFF.

There are many counts of this clonotype. This chain joins TRBV7-2 and TRBJ1-6, with D possibly being TRBD1 (6 bases). The CDR3 has 16 amino acids. V was shortened by 3 bases and J by 7 bases, with 16 bases between the two germline ends. Germline CDR1 is SGHTA and CDR2 is FQGNSA. CDR3 residues: CASSLTGGTGNSPLHF. CDR3 DNA: TGTGCCAGCAGCTTGACGGGAGGCACAGGGAATTCACCCCTCCACTTT.

This clonotype has a count of ten or more. The chain recombines TRBV20-1 with TRBJ1-2; 7 nucleotides match TRBD1. This CDR3 comprises 12 residues. Germline V CDR1 and CDR2: DFQATT, SNEGSKA (reference sequence). Trimming removed 4 bases from V and 10 bases from J; junction bases left unmatched: 9. CDR3 region: CSAIRDSESYTF. DNA of the CDR3: TGCAGTGCTATTAGGGACAGCGAATCCTACACCTTC.

In its sample, this clonotype was seen many times. The CDR3, as DNA: TGTGCCAGCAGTTTAGGAGGGCCCTACGAGCAGTACTTC. This encodes CASSLGGPYEQYF. This chain joins TRBV12-3 or TRBV12-4 and TRBJ2-7, with D maybe TRBD2 (5 bases). V was pared by 1 base and J by 2 bases, with 6 bases between. The CDR3 has 13 residues.

There are a few counts of this clonotype. The chain couples TRBV20-1 to TRBJ2-5, with 8 nucleotides matching TRBD1. Germline-derived CDR1 and CDR2 are DFQATT and SNEGSKA (reference sequence). CDR3 length equals 12 residues. J lost 7 bases, V lost 6 bases, and 7 bases had no gene match. The CDR3 region is CSARQGYATQYF. The DNA for the CDR3 is TGCAGTGCCAGACAGGGGTATGCGACCCAGTACTTC.

This clonotype was observed at least ten times. V is TRBV15 and J is TRBJ2-1; possible D gene TRBD2, 5 bases. This CDR3 region has 17 residues. Germline CDR1 reads LNHNV; CDR2 reads YYDKDF (reference sequence). Trimming shortened V by 0 bases and J by 6 bases, and 18 bases separated the two germline ends. The CDR3 nucleotides are TGTGCCACCAGCAGAGATGCGAGGAGCTTCGGAGGCAATGAGCAGTTCTTC. Translated: CATSRDARSFGGNEQFF. The variable domain in full, completed from reference TRBV15 and TRBJ2-1, reads DAMVIQNPRYQVTQFGKPVTLSCSQTLNHNVMYWYQQKSSQAPKLLFHYYDKDFNNEADTPDNFQSRRPNTSFCFLDIRSPGLGDTAMYLCATSRDARSFGGNEQFFGPGTRLTVL.

This clonotype has ten or more counts. The chain has TRBV7-8 and TRBJ2-1, with TRBD1 matching over 11 bases. The V and J ends lost 4 bases and 10 bases, in that order; junction bases with no gene match: 9. Germline V gives CDR1 SGHVS, CDR2 FQNEAQ. CDR3 length: 15 amino acids. The CDR3 bases are TGTGCCAGCAGCTGGCGAGGGACAGGGGGTCAAGAGCAGTTCTTC. Translating gives CASSWRGTGGQEQFF.

This clonotype was recorded at least ten times. This chain connects TRBV7-2 to TRBJ1-2; D is uncertain. The CDR3 runs to 14 residues. Germline V gives CDR1 SGHTA, CDR2 FQGNSA. Deletions cut 7 bases from V and 2 bases from J, with 14 bases between. The CDR3: CASNRGRENYGYTF. The CDR3 DNA reads TGTGCCAGCAACCGAGGCCGGGAGAACTATGGCTACACCTTC.

This clonotype was detected many times. The V and J genes are TRBV9 and TRBJ2-5; D remains ambiguous. Germline loops: CDR1 SGDLS, CDR2 YYNGEE. Trimming shortened V by 2 bases and J by 2 bases, and 13 bases separated the two germline ends. The CDR3 is 15 amino acids. The CDR3 bases are TGTGCCAGCAGCGTCTTTGACACGGATCAAGAGACCCAGTACTTC. Translation: CASSVFDTDQETQYF.

This clonotype was recorded many times. This chain uses TRBV7-7 with TRBJ2-5; 8 bases match TRBD1. J was trimmed by 5 bases and V by 4 bases; bases with no gene match: 12. The length of the CDR3 is 16 residues. CDR1 SSHAT and CDR2 FNYEAQ come from the germline V gene (reference sequence). The DNA for the CDR3 is TGTGCCAGCAGCTCCCTGGGACAGGAGTTTAGGGAGACCCAGTACTTC. Protein sequence: CASSSLGQEFRETQYF.

This clonotype has at least ten counts. The V and J genes are TRBV7-2 and TRBJ2-1, with D maybe TRBD2 (6 bases). Trimming took 1 base from V and 3 from J, leaving 16 bases between them. Germline V lookup: CDR1 SGHTA, CDR2 FQGNSA. This CDR3 is built from 17 residues. CDR3 nucleotides: TGTGCCAGCAGCTTAGGATGGCGGGGCGGGGTCTACAATGAGCAGTTCTTC. It yields the protein CASSLGWRGGVYNEQFF.

This clonotype has at least ten counts. The chain links TRBV11-2 to TRBJ1-6, with D uncertain. This CDR3 is built from 13 residues. V lost 5 bases, J lost 6 bases, and 8 bases lay in between. The V gene's germline CDR1 is SGHAT and CDR2 FQNNGV. The CDR3 is CASSGRGNSPLHF. CDR3 bases: TGTGCCAGCAGCGGCAGAGGTAATTCACCCCTCCACTTT.

This clonotype has a count of ten or more. V gene TRBV24-1 combines with J gene TRBJ2-7, with 9 bases fitting TRBD2. This CDR3 is 15 amino acids long. Per the germline V gene, CDR1 is KGHDR and CDR2 is SFDVKD. V gave up 3 bases and J gave up 0 bases; unmatched junction bases: 2. The CDR3 DNA is TGTGCCACCAGTGATCGTAGCGGGAGCTCCTACGAGCAGTACTTC. Encoded protein: CATSDRSGSSYEQYF.

Many counts were recorded for this clonotype. The chain joins TRBV5-1 to TRBJ2-2, with a possible D match to TRBD2 (6 bases). Trimming took off 7 bases at V and 2 bases at J, with 15 bases between the two ends. Germline V gene data show CDR1 as SGHRS and CDR2 as YFSETQ. The CDR3 contains 15 residues. The CDR3 DNA is TGCGCCAGCCGTGGGACTCGTGTCAACACCGGGGAGCTGTTTTTT. Encoded protein: CASRGTRVNTGELFF.

This clonotype was seen ten or more times. The V and J genes are TRBV12-3 or TRBV12-4 and TRBJ1-1; D unclear. The CDR3 length is 12 residues. Deletions cut 6 bases from V and 1 base from J, with 6 bases between. The chain's CDR3 is CASSRRNTEAFF. The CDR3 bases are TGTGCCAGCAGCAGGAGGAACACTGAAGCTTTCTTT.

The chain has TRBV19 and TRBJ1-2; possible D gene TRBD1, 5 bases. This CDR3 is 14 amino acids long. The germline V gene encodes CDR1 LNHDA and CDR2 SQIVND (reference sequence). The ends were cut back, 10 bases at V and 0 bases at J, with 15 bases in the middle. CDR3 region: CATEGPPANYGYTF. CDR3 nucleotides: TGTGCCACCGAGGGACCGCCAGCTAACTATGGCTACACCTTC. The complete variable domain, with remaining parts taken from reference TRBV19 and TRBJ1-2, reads DGGITQSPKYLFRKEGQNVTLSCEQNLNHDAMYWYRQDPGQGLRLIYYSQIVNDFQKGDIAEGYSVSREKKESFPLTVTSAQKNPTAFYLCATEGPPANYGYTFGSGTRLTVV.

This clonotype was picked up many times. The chain has TRBV6-5 and TRBJ1-4, with D unresolved. The CDR3 is 14 residues long. The germline V gene has CDR1 MNHEY and CDR2 SVGAGI. V lost 2 bases and J 4 bases, leaving 8 bases between the germline ends. The chain's CDR3 is CASSYGRLNEKLFF. The CDR3 region has the DNA TGTGCCAGCAGTTACGGCAGGCTTAATGAAAAACTGTTTTTT.

Many counts were recorded for this clonotype. This chain joins TRBV5-5 and TRBJ1-1; D call uncertain. The germline V gene has CDR1 SGHKS and CDR2 YYEKEE (reference sequence). CDR3 length: 14 amino acids. The V end was cut by 2 bases, the J end by 0 bases, with 8 bases between. The CDR3 DNA reads TGTGCCAGCAGCTTTCTTCTAATGAACACTGAAGCTTTCTTT. Residues: CASSFLLMNTEAFF.

This clonotype was counted at least ten times. V and J are TRBV20-1 and TRBJ2-1; possibly TRBD1 for D (5 bases). This CDR3 comprises 14 residues. V lost 6 bases to trimming and J lost 5 bases, with 17 bases between them. In germline, CDR1 is DFQATT, CDR2 SNEGSKA (reference sequence). Here the CDR3 DNA reads TGCAGTGCGGACGGGCAGGGTACGCACAATGAGCAGTTCTTC. It is translated as CSADGQGTHNEQFF.

This clonotype was seen repeatedly, ten times or more. V gene TRBV28 combines with J gene TRBJ2-2; 7 bases align to TRBD1. Trimming took 6 bases from V and 2 from J; bases not matched to a gene: 3. This CDR3 region has 14 residues. From germline, CDR1 is MDHEN and CDR2 SYDVKM. The CDR3, as DNA: TGTGCCAGCAGAAACAGGGGCAACACCGGGGAGCTGTTTTTT. Protein sequence: CASRNRGNTGELFF.

This clonotype was detected ten times or more. A read error may produce the germline difference seen at one junction end. This chain joins TRBV20-1 and TRBJ2-7; the D gene is possibly TRBD1 (6 bases). This CDR3 is 13 amino acids long. Germline CDR1 and CDR2: DFQATT and SNEGSKA (reference sequence). The CDR3 coding sequence is TGCAGTGCTAGGACAGGCCCCTCCGACGAGCAGTACTTC. Its protein is CSARTGPSDEQYF.